This T cell receptor beta chain was sequenced during a study of blood T cell repertoires in COVID-19. Across the whole study: Sample material is recorded as cDNA or gDNA derived from T cells, B-cell-depleted T cells, or PBMCs.

This CDR3 region has 17 residues. With V trimmed by 4 bases and J by 5 bases, 9 bases remained unmatched. In germline, CDR1 is SGHDN, CDR2 FVKESK. Generated by immunoSEQ multiplex PCR, the TCRdb table keeps only in-frame clones and is missing some. This table has fewer than 400,000 clones, over 75% appearing once. This clonotype originated in a young man who had recovered from COVID-19. This chain uses TRBV14 with TRBJ2-5, with 14 bases identical to TRBD2. Input material: PBMCs or T cells enriched from blood (not recorded which). The CDR3 region is CASSPTSGGAGSETQYF. CDR3 sequence (DNA): TGTGCCAGCAGCCCGACTAGCGGGGGGGCCGGTTCGGAGACCCAGTACTTC.